This T cell receptor (beta chain) was captured in a study of blood T cell repertoires in COVID-19. From germline, CDR1 is LNHDA and CDR2 SQIVND (reference sequence). V dropped 7 bases and J dropped 0; count of bases not matched to a gene: 23. The CDR3 runs to 21 residues. Here immunoSEQ multiplex PCR was the method, and the copy in TCRdb shows in-frame clones only, minus some. The profile shows more than 80,000 clones, roughly 86% of them singletons. V usage is TRBV19 and J usage is TRBJ1-4, with TRBD1 identical over 7 bases. The sequence was obtained from a man aged 35 to 55 with acute or convalescent COVID-19. Sequenced sample: peripheral blood. The CDR3 is CASTYGTATLVAEPTNEKLFF. The CDR3 DNA follows: TGTGCCAGTACTTATGGGACAGCTACTCTTGTAGCAGAGCCAACTAATGAAAAACTGTTTTTT.